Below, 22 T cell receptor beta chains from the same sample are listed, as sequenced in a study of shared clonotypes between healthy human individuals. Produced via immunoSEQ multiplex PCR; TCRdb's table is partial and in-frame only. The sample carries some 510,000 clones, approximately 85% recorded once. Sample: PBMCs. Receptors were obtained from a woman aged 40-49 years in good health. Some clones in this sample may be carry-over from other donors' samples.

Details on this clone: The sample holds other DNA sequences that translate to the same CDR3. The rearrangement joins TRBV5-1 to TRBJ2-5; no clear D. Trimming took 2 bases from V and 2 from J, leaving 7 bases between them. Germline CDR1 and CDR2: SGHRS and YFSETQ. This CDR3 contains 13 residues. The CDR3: CASSFRGQETQYF. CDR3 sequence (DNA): TGCGCCAGCAGCTTCCGCGGACAAGAGACCCAGTACTTC.

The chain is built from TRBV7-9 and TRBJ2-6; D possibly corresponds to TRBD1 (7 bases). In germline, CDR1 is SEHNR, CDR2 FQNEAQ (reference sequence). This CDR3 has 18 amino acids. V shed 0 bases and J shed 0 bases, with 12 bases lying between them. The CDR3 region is CASSLAAGQRSGANVLTF. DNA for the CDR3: TGTGCCAGCAGCTTAGCGGCGGGACAGCGCTCTGGGGCCAACGTCCTGACTTTC.

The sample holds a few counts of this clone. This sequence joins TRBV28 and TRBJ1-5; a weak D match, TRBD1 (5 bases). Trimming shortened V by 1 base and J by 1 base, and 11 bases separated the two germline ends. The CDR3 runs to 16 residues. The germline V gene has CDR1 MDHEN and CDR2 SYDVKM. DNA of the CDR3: TGTGCCAGCAGTTTATACGGGGGTATCAGCAATCAGCCCCAGCATTTT. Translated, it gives CASSLYGGISNQPQHF.

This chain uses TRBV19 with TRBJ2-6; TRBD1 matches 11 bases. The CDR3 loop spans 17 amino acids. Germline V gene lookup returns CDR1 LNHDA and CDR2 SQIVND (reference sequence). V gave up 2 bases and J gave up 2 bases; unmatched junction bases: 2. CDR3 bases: TGTGCCAGTAGTATATCGGGACAGGGGGCTGGGGCCAACGTCCTGACTTTC. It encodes CASSISGQGAGANVLTF.

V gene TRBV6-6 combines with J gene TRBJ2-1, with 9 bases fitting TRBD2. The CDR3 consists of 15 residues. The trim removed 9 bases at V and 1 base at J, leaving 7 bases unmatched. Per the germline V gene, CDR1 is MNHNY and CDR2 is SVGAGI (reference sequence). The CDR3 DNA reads TGTGCCAGTACCCTTAGCGGGAGATCCTACAATGAGCAGTTCTTC. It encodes CASTLSGRSYNEQFF.

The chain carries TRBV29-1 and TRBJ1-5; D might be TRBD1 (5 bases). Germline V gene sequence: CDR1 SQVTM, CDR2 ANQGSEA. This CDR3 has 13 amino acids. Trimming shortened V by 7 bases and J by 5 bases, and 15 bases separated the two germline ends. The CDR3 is CSALGGADQPQHF. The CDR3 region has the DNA TGCAGCGCTCTCGGGGGTGCTGATCAGCCCCAGCATTTT.

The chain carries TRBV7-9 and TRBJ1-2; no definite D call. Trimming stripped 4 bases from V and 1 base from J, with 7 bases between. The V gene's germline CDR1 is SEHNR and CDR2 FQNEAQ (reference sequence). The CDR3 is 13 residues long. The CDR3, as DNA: TGTGCCAGCAGCTCGGAGATTAACTATGGCTACACCTTC. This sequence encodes CASSSEINYGYTF.

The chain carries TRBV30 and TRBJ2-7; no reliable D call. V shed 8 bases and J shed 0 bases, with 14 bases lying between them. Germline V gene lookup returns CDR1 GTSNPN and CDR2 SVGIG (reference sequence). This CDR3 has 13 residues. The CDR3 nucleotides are TGTGCCCTTACCCCCCGAAACTCCTACGAGCAGTACTTC. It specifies CALTPRNSYEQYF.

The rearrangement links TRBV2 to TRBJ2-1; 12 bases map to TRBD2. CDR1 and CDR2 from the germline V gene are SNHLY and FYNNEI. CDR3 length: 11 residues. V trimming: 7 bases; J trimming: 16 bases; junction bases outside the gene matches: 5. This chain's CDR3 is CASMILAGGFF. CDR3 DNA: TGTGCCAGCATGATACTAGCGGGAGGTTTCTTC.

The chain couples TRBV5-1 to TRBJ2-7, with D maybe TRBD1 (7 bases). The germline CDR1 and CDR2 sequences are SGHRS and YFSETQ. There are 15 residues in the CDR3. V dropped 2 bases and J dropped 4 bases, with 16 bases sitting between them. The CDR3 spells CASSFDREATYEQYF. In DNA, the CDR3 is TGCGCCAGCAGCTTTGACAGGGAGGCTACGTACGAGCAGTACTTC.

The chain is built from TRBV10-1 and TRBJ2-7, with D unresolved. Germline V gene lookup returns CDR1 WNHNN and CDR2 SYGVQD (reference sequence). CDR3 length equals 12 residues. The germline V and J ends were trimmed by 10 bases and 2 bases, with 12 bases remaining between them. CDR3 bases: TGCGCCACCCTATTGAGTCCCTACGAGCAGTACTTC. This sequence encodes CATLLSPYEQYF.

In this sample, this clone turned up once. The CDR3 protein is CAISESEAGELFF. CDR3 bases: TGTGCCATCAGTGAGTCGGAGGCCGGGGAGCTGTTTTTT. This chain joins TRBV10-3 and TRBJ2-2; a weak D match, TRBD2 (5 bases). CDR1 ENHRY and CDR2 SYGVKD come from the germline V gene. The length of the CDR3 is 13 residues. V was cut by 0 bases and J by 6 bases, with 5 bases left in between.

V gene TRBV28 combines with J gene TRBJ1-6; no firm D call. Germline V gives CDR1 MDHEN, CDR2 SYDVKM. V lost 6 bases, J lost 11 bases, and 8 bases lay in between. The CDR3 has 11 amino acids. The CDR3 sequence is CASSLGTPLHF. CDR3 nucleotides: TGTGCCAGCAGCCTGGGAACACCCCTCCACTTT. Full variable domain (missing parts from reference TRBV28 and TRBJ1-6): DVKVTQSSRYLVKRTGEKVFLECVQDMDHENMFWYRQDPGLGLRLIYFSYDVKMKEKGDIPEGYSVSREKKERFSLILESASTNQTSMYLCASSLGTPLHFGNGTRLTVT.

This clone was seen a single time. In DNA form, the CDR3 reads TGTGCCAGCTCACCACTCGGGCAGGTTCTTGGGAATGAGCAGTTCTTC. Translation: CASSPLGQVLGNEQFF. The chain has TRBV18 and TRBJ2-1; D is uncertain. This CDR3 is built from 16 residues. The germline CDR1 and CDR2 sequences are KGHSH and LQKENI. Trimming took off 1 base at V and 7 bases at J, with 17 bases between the two ends. Full variable domain (missing parts from reference TRBV18 and TRBJ2-1): NAGVMQNPRHLVRRRGQEARLRCSPMKGHSHVYWYRQLPEEGLKFMVYLQKENIIDESGMPKERFSAEFPKEGPSILRIQQVVRGDSAAYFCASSPLGQVLGNEQFFGPGTRLTVL.

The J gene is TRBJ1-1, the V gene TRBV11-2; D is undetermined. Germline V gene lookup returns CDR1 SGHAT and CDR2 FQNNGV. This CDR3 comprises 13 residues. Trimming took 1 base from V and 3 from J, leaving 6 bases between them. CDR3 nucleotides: TGTGCCAGCAGCTTAGGGGTATACACTGAAGCTTTCTTT. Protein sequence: CASSLGVYTEAFF.

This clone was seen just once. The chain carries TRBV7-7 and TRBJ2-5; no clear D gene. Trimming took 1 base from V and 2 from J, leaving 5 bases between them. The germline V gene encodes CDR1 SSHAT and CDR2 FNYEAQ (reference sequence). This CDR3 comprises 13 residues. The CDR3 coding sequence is TGTGCCAGCAGCTTAGTAGGGCAAGAGACCCAGTACTTC. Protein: CASSLVGQETQYF.

CDR3 nucleotides: TGTGCCAGCAGTGAATTGGGTGTGGGACACACCGAGCAGTACTTC. As protein: CASSELGVGHTEQYF. The chain links TRBV25-1 to TRBJ2-7, with D maybe TRBD1 (6 bases). Trimming removed 1 base at V and 6 bases at J, with 16 bases between. The CDR3 runs to 15 residues. Germline CDR1 MGHDK, CDR2 SYGVNS.

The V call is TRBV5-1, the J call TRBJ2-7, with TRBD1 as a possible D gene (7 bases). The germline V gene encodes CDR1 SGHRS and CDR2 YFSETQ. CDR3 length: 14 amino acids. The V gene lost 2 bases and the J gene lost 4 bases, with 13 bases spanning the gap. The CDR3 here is CASSLVRGAYEQYF. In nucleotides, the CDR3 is TGCGCCAGCAGCTTAGTCAGGGGGGCTTACGAGCAGTACTTC.

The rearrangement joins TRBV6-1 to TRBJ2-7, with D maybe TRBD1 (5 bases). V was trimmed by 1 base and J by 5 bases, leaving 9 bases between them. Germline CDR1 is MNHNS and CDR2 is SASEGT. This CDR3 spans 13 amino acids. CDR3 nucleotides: TGTGCCAGCAGTGAAGTGGCAGGGCACGAGCAGTACTTC. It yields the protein CASSEVAGHEQYF.

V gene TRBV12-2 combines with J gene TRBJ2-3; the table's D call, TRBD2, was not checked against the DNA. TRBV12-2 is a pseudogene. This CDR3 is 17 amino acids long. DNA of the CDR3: TGTGCAAGTCGCTTAGGATGGCGGGAGGGAGTGGCAGATACGCAGTATTTT. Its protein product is CASRLGWREGVADTQYF.

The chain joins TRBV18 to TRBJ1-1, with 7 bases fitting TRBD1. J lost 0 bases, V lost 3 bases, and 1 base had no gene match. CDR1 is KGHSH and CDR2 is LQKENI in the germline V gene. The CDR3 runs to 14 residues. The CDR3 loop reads CASSPGTVNTEAFF. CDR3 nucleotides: TGTGCCAGCTCACCGGGGACAGTGAACACTGAAGCTTTCTTT.

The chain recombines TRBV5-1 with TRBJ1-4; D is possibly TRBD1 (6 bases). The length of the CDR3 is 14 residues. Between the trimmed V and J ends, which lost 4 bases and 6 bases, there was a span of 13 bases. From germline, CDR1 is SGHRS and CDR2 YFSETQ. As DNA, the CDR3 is TGCGCCAGCAGCAAGAAACAGGGAGATGAAAAACTGTTTTTT. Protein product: CASSKKQGDEKLFF.